The next 15 T cell receptor beta chains were all read from a single sample in a study of monozygotic twins with inflammatory bowel disease. Each CDR3 protein gets one entry in TCRdb, which reprocessed the 5' RACE reads and gives no DNA. This sample's table has approximately 300,000 distinct CDR3 sequences. Sequencing was carried out using blood. Receptors originate from a human donor with ulcerative colitis or Crohn's disease, or a healthy co-twin of an affected twin (not recorded which).

The CDR3 is CASSSSGGGTDTQYF. This rearrangement joins TRBV9 to TRBJ2-3; TCRdb's D call, TRBD2, is unchecked because there is no DNA. The CDR3 spans 15 residues. CDR1 and CDR2 from the germline V gene are SGDLS and YYNGEE.

The J gene is TRBJ2-7, the V gene TRBV5-5; TCRdb returns TRBD2, unconfirmable since there is no DNA. The CDR3 covers 13 residues. Germline-derived CDR1 and CDR2 are SGHKS and YYEKEE (reference sequence). CDR3 amino acids: CASSPGSRGSGDF.

The chain is built from TRBV27 and TRBJ2-7; TCRdb's D call of TRBD2 is untestable without DNA. The CDR3 is made up of 18 amino acids. CDR1 and CDR2 from the germline V gene are MNHEY and SMNVEV (reference sequence). CDR3 amino acids: CASSFSGRAPEHSYEQYF.

The chain carries TRBV29-1 and TRBJ2-7; as DNA is missing, the TRBD1 call by TCRdb cannot be tested. Germline V lookup: CDR1 SQVTM, CDR2 ANQGSEA. This CDR3 spans 15 amino acids. CDR3: CSVVWTGGRYYEQYF.

The V call is TRBV2, the J call TRBJ1-1; the D gene TCRdb calls, TRBD1, cannot be checked with no DNA. Germline V gene lookup returns CDR1 SNHLY and CDR2 FYNNEI. The length of the CDR3 is 13 residues. The CDR3 loop is CASRAGPDTEAFF.

The chain is built from TRBV20-1 and TRBJ1-1; TCRdb indicates TRBD1, and absent DNA this call remains unverified. The CDR3 covers 16 residues. Germline assignment: CDR1 DFQATT and CDR2 SNEGSKA (reference sequence). The CDR3 region is CSARDSGQGAHTEAFF.

This chain joins TRBV25-1 and TRBJ2-5; TCRdb gives TRBD2 as the D gene, but with no DNA this cannot be confirmed. Per the germline V gene, CDR1 is MGHDK and CDR2 is SYGVNS. The CDR3 loop spans 16 amino acids. This CDR3 is CASSDRGAGGFETQYF.

V gene TRBV20-1 combines with J gene TRBJ2-7; checking the TCRdb D call of TRBD2 is not possible without DNA. The germline gives CDR1 DFQATT, CDR2 SNEGSKA (reference sequence). CDR3 length equals 14 residues. The CDR3 reads CSAPPSGGPGEQYF.

The rearrangement links TRBV12-3 or TRBV12-4 to TRBJ2-2; TCRdb picks TRBD2, but there is no DNA to check that call. There are 16 residues in the CDR3. The CDR3 loop is CASSKEWTSGTGELFF.

V and J are TRBV6-5 and TRBJ2-1. This CDR3 comprises 16 residues. In germline, CDR1 is MNHEY, CDR2 SVGAGI. CDR3 amino acids: CASSYSGGSSYNEQFF.

This rearrangement joins TRBV28 to TRBJ1-2; TCRdb gives TRBD1 as the D gene, but with no DNA this cannot be confirmed. This CDR3 spans 15 amino acids. From germline, CDR1 is MDHEN and CDR2 SYDVKM. This CDR3 is CASSLFTGGNYGYTF.

The J gene is TRBJ1-4, the V gene TRBV7-2. Germline-derived CDR1 and CDR2 are SGHTA and FQGNSA. CDR3 size: 13 residues. CDR3 amino acids: CASSLVRLEKLFF.

This chain connects TRBV10-3 to TRBJ2-2; TCRdb's D call of TRBD1 is untestable without DNA. The CDR3 totals 16 residues. Germline V lookup: CDR1 ENHRY, CDR2 SYGVKD. CDR3 in amino acids: CAISDKQRTGTGELFF.

The chain recombines TRBV14 with TRBJ2-1; the TCRdb call, TRBD1, lacks DNA for checking. Germline loops: CDR1 SGHDN, CDR2 FVKESK. The CDR3 has 15 amino acids. CDR3 residues: CASTGDSNSYNEQFF.

This chain joins TRBV30 and TRBJ2-7; TCRdb picks TRBD2, but there is no DNA to check that call. The CDR3 contains 14 residues. CDR1 and CDR2 from the germline V gene are GTSNPN and SVGIG (reference sequence). CDR3 sequence: CAWRRSGGAYEQYF.